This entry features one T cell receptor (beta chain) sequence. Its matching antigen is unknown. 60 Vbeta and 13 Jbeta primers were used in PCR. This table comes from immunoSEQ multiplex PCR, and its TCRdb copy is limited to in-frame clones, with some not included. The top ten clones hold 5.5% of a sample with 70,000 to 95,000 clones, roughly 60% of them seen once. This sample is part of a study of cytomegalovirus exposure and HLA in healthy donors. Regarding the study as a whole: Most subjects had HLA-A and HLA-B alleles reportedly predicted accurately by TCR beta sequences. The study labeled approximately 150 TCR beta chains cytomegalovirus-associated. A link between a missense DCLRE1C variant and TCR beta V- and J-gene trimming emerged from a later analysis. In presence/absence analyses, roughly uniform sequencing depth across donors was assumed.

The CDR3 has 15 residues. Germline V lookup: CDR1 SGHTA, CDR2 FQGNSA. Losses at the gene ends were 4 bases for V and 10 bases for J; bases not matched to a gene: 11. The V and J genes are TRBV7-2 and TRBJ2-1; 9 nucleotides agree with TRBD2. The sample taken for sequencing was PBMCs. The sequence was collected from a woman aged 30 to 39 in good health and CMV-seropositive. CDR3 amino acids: CASSSRGLAGKEQFF. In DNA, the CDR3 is TGTGCCAGCAGCTCCCGGGGGCTAGCGGGAAAAGAGCAGTTCTTC.